The clone carrying this TCR beta chain was observed a single time. Antigen unknown. The sample belongs to a study of cytomegalovirus exposure and HLA in healthy donors. Study results and caveats: In a later analysis, CMV-associated beta chains were mostly HLA-associated, it appeared. One cluster of highly shared sequence variants probably arose as a sequencing artifact.

Primers: 60 Vbeta forward and 13 Jbeta reverse. TCRdb's copy holds only in-frame clones and misses some; the assay was immunoSEQ multiplex PCR. The data hold 150,000 or so clones, with around 83% observed a single time. This TCR came from a middle-aged man in good health and CMV-seropositive. Material for sequencing was PBMCs.

The CDR3 DNA reads as TGTGCCAGCAGTGAAGCGGGACAGGGGTATCAGCCCCAGCATTTT. Translated: CASSEAGQGYQPQHF. The chain is built from TRBV6-1 and TRBJ1-5; TRBD1 matches 10 bases. The J segment lost 5 bases and the V segment lost 0 bases, leaving 1 base of the junction unmatched. This CDR3 is 15 amino acids long. Germline V CDR1 and CDR2: MNHNS, SASEGT.